The rows below give T cell receptor beta chains drawn from one sample of a study of blood T cell repertoires in COVID-19. Profiled with immunoSEQ multiplex PCR; TCRdb holds only in-frame clones, not every one. The data contain hundreds of thousands of clones, approximately 89% of them singletons. The sequenced material came from peripheral blood. The receptors shown here come from a woman between 18 and 29 years old who had recovered from COVID-19. The CDR3 runs from the conserved cysteine through the conserved F or W. Each record gives: V gene, J gene, clone size, D gene, CDR3 protein, CDR3 DNA. D genes are given only for firm matches. Size tells how often a clone was seen (once, few, many) or the class of an expanded clone, and some rows leave it out.

>TRBV18|TRBJ2-1|.|.
CASSPLQQAYNEQFF
TGTGCCAGCTCACCACTGCAGCAGGCCTACAATGAGCAGTTCTTC
>TRBV6-7|TRBJ1-2|.|.
CASSYSGGYGYTF
TGTGCCAGCAGTTACTCGGGGGGCTATGGCTACACCTTC
>TRBV12-5|TRBJ1-3|.|.
CASGLLPEEGNTIYF
TGTGCTAGTGGACTCCTACCCGAGGAGGGAAACACCATATATTTT
>TRBV10-3|TRBJ2-1|.|.
CAIRPSGDSYNEQFF
TGTGCCATCAGACCGAGCGGAGACTCCTACAATGAGCAGTTCTTC
>TRBV11-2|TRBJ2-1|.|TRBD2
CASRIPGTSEREQFF
TGTGCCAGCAGAATCCCCGGGACTAGCGAGCGGGAGCAGTTCTTC
>TRBV5-6|TRBJ1-2|.|TRBD1
CASSFGTDFYGYTF
TGTGCCAGCAGCTTCGGGACAGATTTCTATGGCTACACCTTC
>TRBV6-6|TRBJ2-1|.|TRBD2
CASSGTSGSNEQFF
TGTGCCAGCAGCGGGACTAGCGGGAGTAATGAGCAGTTCTTC
>TRBV4-3|TRBJ1-1|.|.
CASSQAVNTEAFF
TGCGCCAGCAGCCAGGCCGTGAACACTGAAGCTTTCTTT
>TRBV7-2|TRBJ1-5|.|TRBD1
CASSLGGRDRGNQPQHF
TGTGCCAGCAGCTTAGGAGGCCGGGACAGGGGGAATCAGCCCCAGCATTTT
>TRBV9|TRBJ2-1|.|.
CASSVATGGDEQFF
TGTGCCAGCAGCGTAGCTACTGGGGGCGATGAGCAGTTCTTC
>TRBV20-1|TRBJ1-3|.|.
CSASIGAAGNTIYF
TGCAGTGCTAGTATAGGGGCTGCTGGAAACACCATATATTTT
>TRBV19|TRBJ1-2|.|TRBD1
CASGDRGAF
TGTGCCAGTGGTGACAGGGGCGCCTTC
>TRBV12-3/TRBV12-4|TRBJ1-2|.|TRBD1
CASSFEGASTF
TGTGCCAGCAGTTTTGAGGGGGCTAGTACCTTC
>TRBV29-1|TRBJ1-2|once|TRBD1
CSAMGQGYYGYTF
TGCAGCGCCATGGGACAGGGGTACTATGGCTACACCTTC
>TRBV24-1|TRBJ1-1|.|TRBD1
CATSDSPGPGGGTEAFF
TGTGCCACCAGTGATTCCCCTGGACCAGGGGGTGGCACTGAAGCTTTCTTT
>TRBV7-2|TRBJ2-5|.|TRBD2
CASTPSGTSVETQYF
TGTGCCAGCACCCCGTCCGGGACTAGCGTGGAGACCCAGTACTTC
>TRBV6-4|TRBJ2-1|many|.
CASSDSSGSYNEQFF
TGTGCCAGCAGTGACTCGTCGGGCTCCTACAATGAGCAGTTCTTC
>TRBV7-9|TRBJ2-1|.|.
CASSLGRDLLGQFF
TGTGCCAGCAGCTTAGGGCGGGATCTATTAGGGCAGTTCTTC
>TRBV6-2/TRBV6-3|TRBJ2-4|.|.
CASSPRHQSIAKNIQYF
TGTGCCAGCAGTCCCAGGCACCAGAGCATAGCCAAAAACATTCAGTACTTC
>TRBV6-5|TRBJ1-2|.|.
CASSYSRQGLWGYTF
TGTGCCAGCAGTTACTCGAGGCAGGGTTTGTGGGGCTACACCTTC
>TRBV28|TRBJ2-3|few|TRBD2
CASRDTSGRVTPDTQYF
TGTGCCAGCCGAGACACTAGCGGGAGGGTAACCCCAGATACGCAGTATTTT
>TRBV25-1|TRBJ1-1|once|TRBD1
CASTDAGGLAEAFF
TGTGCCAGCACCGACGCAGGGGGCCTGGCTGAAGCTTTCTTT
>TRBV10-3|TRBJ2-5|.|.
CAISDDSETQYF
TGTGCCATCAGTGATGACAGCGAGACCCAGTACTTC
>TRBV9|TRBJ2-2|.|TRBD1
CASSSARDRGWTGELFF
TGTGCCAGCAGCTCCGCCCGGGACAGGGGTTGGACCGGGGAGCTGTTTTTT
>TRBV25-1|TRBJ2-3|.|.
CASSALPLDTQYF
TGTGCCAGCAGTGCACTACCTCTGGATACGCAGTATTTT
>TRBV7-8|TRBJ1-5|.|.
CASSLMRTLQPQHF
TGTGCCAGCAGCTTAATGCGAACCCTGCAGCCCCAGCATTTT
>TRBV9|TRBJ2-1|.|TRBD2
CASSVYAGGDYNEQFF
TGTGCCAGCAGCGTCTATGCGGGAGGGGACTACAATGAGCAGTTCTTC
>TRBV7-9|TRBJ1-5|once|TRBD1
CASSSGTGVNQPQHF
TGTGCCAGCAGCTCCGGGACAGGGGTCAATCAGCCCCAGCATTTT
>TRBV5-5|TRBJ1-1|.|TRBD1
CASRAGQGAPGTEAFF
TGTGCCAGCAGGGCGGGACAGGGGGCGCCGGGCACTGAAGCTTTCTTT
>TRBV7-2|TRBJ1-4|.|TRBD1
CASSSRDRGYEKLFF
TGTGCCAGCAGCTCCCGGGACAGGGGATATGAAAAACTGTTTTTT
>TRBV18|TRBJ2-5|.|TRBD2
CASSPKREAFFPAETQYF
TGTGCCAGCTCACCAAAGCGGGAGGCCTTCTTTCCGGCAGAGACCCAGTACTTC
>TRBV13|TRBJ2-2|.|.
CASSLTRVAGELFF
TGTGCCAGCAGCTTAACACGGGTTGCCGGGGAGCTGTTTTTT
>TRBV5-1|TRBJ2-2|.|TRBD2
CASSLAAGGTGELFF
TGCGCCAGCAGCTTGGCGGCGGGAGGTACCGGGGAGCTGTTTTTT
>TRBV7-9|TRBJ2-5|.|TRBD2
CASSQGGTSGSGETQYF
TGTGCCAGCAGCCAAGGGGGGACTAGCGGGAGTGGGGAGACCCAGTACTTC
>TRBV5-1|TRBJ2-5|.|.
CASSLGGGETQYF
TGCGCCAGCAGCTTAGGGGGTGGGGAGACCCAGTACTTC
>TRBV3-1/TRBV3-2|TRBJ2-3|.|.
CASSRGLSTDTQYF
TGTGCCAGCAGCCGCGGATTGTCCACAGATACGCAGTATTTT
>TRBV19|TRBJ1-1|.|.
CASTWGRNIYEAFF
TGTGCCAGCACATGGGGCCGCAACATCTATGAAGCTTTCTTT
>TRBV7-2|TRBJ2-1|.|TRBD2
CASSHRGGRAVYNEQFF
TGTGCCAGCAGCCACCGCGGCGGGAGGGCCGTGTACAATGAGCAGTTCTTC
>TRBV19|TRBJ1-4|.|TRBD1
CASSNRGDDNEKLFF
TGTGCCAGTAGCAACAGGGGGGATGATAATGAAAAACTGTTTTTT
>TRBV13|TRBJ2-1|.|TRBD2
CASSSRLAGTIRGEQFF
TGTGCCAGCAGTTCAAGACTAGCGGGCACAATTAGGGGTGAGCAGTTCTTC
>TRBV19|TRBJ1-6|.|.
CASTGGARGRSPLHF
TGTGCCAGTACTGGGGGGGCACGAGGGAGATCACCCCTCCACTTT
>TRBV7-2|TRBJ2-1|.|.
CASSPRFLTGVVDEQFF
TGTGCCAGCAGCCCAAGATTCCTGACGGGGGTTGTGGATGAGCAGTTCTTC
>TRBV12-5|TRBJ2-3|.|TRBD1
CASGTGTAQYF
TGTGCTAGTGGTACGGGGACAGCGCAGTATTTT
>TRBV2|TRBJ2-1|.|TRBD2
CASSDRLAGNEQFF
TGTGCCAGCAGTGACCGGCTAGCGGGCAATGAGCAGTTCTTC
>TRBV11-2|TRBJ2-1|.|.
CASSFGGYSYNEQFF
TGTGCCAGCAGCTTCGGAGGGTACTCCTACAATGAGCAGTTCTTC
>TRBV25-1|TRBJ1-4|.|.
CASSDSALRGRSEKLFF
TGTGCCAGCAGTGATAGTGCCCTCCGGGGGAGGAGTGAAAAACTGTTTTTT